The 30 T cell receptor beta chains below come from one sample, sequenced in a study of T-cell reconstitution after alpha-beta-depleted transplantation in children. Preparation of the TCRbeta library was carried out with unique molecular identifiers. TCRdb fed the PCR reads into MiXCR, producing one record per CDR3 protein. The repertoire has nearly 200,000 distinct CDR3 sequences, about 6% of them found once; the top ten carry roughly 4.8%. Material: PBMCs, obtained before TCRalphabeta/CD19-depleted stem cell transplant. Receptors were obtained from a girl under three years old with combined immunodeficiency, due to receive a stem cell transplant.

The sample holds many counts of this clonotype. The genes are TRBV4-1 and TRBJ1-5, with a possible D match to TRBD1 (5 bases). CDR3 length: 14 amino acids. From germline, CDR1 is MGHRA and CDR2 YSYEKL. V lost 1 base and J lost 5, with 9 bases in between. The CDR3 DNA sequence: TGCGCCAGCAGCCAAGGGTGGGGGTATCAGCCCCAGCATTTT. As protein: CASSQGWGYQPQHF.

A single count supports this clonotype. With a much larger clone just one base away, this may be a read error. Lacking the conserved final phenylalanine or tryptophan, this CDR3 likely reflects a read error. The DNA is left out, because the CDR3 cannot be placed on it with certainty; the CDR3 is given as TCRdb lists it. The chain is built from TRBV21-1 and TRBJ2-5. TRBV21-1 is noted as a pseudogene. The CDR3 is made up of 16 amino acids, end residues included. CDR3 sequence: CASSPQSATYQETQYY.

This chain joins TRBV7-8 and TRBJ2-3; the D gene is possibly TRBD2 (6 bases). CDR1 and CDR2 from the germline V gene are SGHVS and FQNEAQ. The CDR3 is 16 residues long. With 1 base removed from V and 2 bases from J, the gap between germline ends came to 13 bases. The CDR3 DNA reads TGTGCCAGCAGCTTAGGGCGGAGGGTGATCACAGATACGCAGTATTTT. Residues: CASSLGRRVITDTQYF.

In its sample, this clonotype was seen many times. This chain's CDR3 is CSVAGVSYEQYF. CDR3 DNA: TGCAGCGTCGCAGGGGTATCCTACGAGCAGTACTTC. The chain couples TRBV29-1 to TRBJ2-7; TRBD1 might be the D (6 bases). The CDR3 covers 12 residues. Between the trimmed V and J ends, which lost 6 bases and 1 base, there was a span of 10 bases. Looked up from germline, CDR1 is SQVTM and CDR2 is ANQGSEA.

This clonotype was seen at least ten times. The chain combines TRBV6-6 with TRBJ2-7, with 7 positions matching TRBD1. CDR3 length equals 13 residues. V gave up 1 base and J gave up 6 bases; unmatched junction bases: 3. Germline V CDR1 and CDR2: MNHNY, SVGAGI (reference sequence). CDR3 protein: CASSYLTGTEQYF. CDR3 in DNA: TGTGCCAGCAGTTACTTGACAGGGACCGAGCAGTACTTC.

The V gene is TRBV5-4, the J gene TRBJ2-5; 11 bases align to TRBD2. Germline-derived CDR1 and CDR2 are SGHNT and YYREEE (reference sequence). V shed 1 base and J 1 base; nucleotides not matched to a gene: 12. The CDR3 has 19 amino acids. The CDR3 spells CASSLLGLAGGHLQETQYF. The CDR3 DNA reads TGTGCCAGCAGCTTGTTGGGTCTAGCGGGGGGCCACCTCCAAGAGACCCAGTACTTC.

This clonotype appeared many times. The gene calls are TRBV20-1 and TRBJ2-1, with D tentatively TRBD2 (6 bases). The V gene's germline CDR1 is DFQATT and CDR2 SNEGSKA (reference sequence). V shed 0 bases and J shed 1 base, with 13 bases lying between them. CDR3 length: 16 residues. This chain's CDR3 is CSARDYLSGSYNEQFF. Here the CDR3 DNA reads TGCAGTGCTAGAGATTACCTTAGCGGTTCCTACAATGAGCAGTTCTTC.

This clonotype has at least ten counts. The chain carries TRBV20-1 and TRBJ2-3; TRBD2 agrees at 7 bases. The trim removed 7 bases at V and 3 bases at J, leaving 7 bases unmatched. Looked up from germline, CDR1 is DFQATT and CDR2 is SNEGSKA (reference sequence). This CDR3 contains 13 residues. The CDR3, as DNA: TGCAGTGGTGCGGGGGAATCAACAGATACGCAGTATTTT. Amino acid sequence: CSGAGESTDTQYF.

This clonotype was detected ten times or more. This chain uses TRBV12-3 or TRBV12-4 with TRBJ2-3; D gene uncertain. Trimming took 7 bases from V and 1 from J, leaving 9 bases between them. The CDR3 spans 13 residues. The CDR3 spells CASKTPRTDTQYF. The CDR3 DNA follows: TGTGCCAGCAAGACCCCACGCACAGATACGCAGTATTTT.

Ten or more counts support this clonotype. V and J are TRBV4-2 and TRBJ2-2; the match to TRBD2 covers 7 bases. Trimming took 4 bases from V and 1 from J; bases not matched to a gene: 6. This CDR3 region has 16 residues. The germline gives CDR1 LGHNA, CDR2 YNFKEQ. CDR3 coding DNA: TGTGCCAGCAGCCCTTCAGGGAGGGGGAACACCGGGGAGCTGTTTTTT. This encodes CASSPSGRGNTGELFF.

This clonotype was counted ten times or more. The rearrangement links TRBV12-3 or TRBV12-4 to TRBJ2-7; D is tentatively TRBD1 or TRBD2 (5 bases each). With 5 bases removed from V and 7 bases from J, the gap between germline ends came to 15 bases. This CDR3 region has 13 residues. CDR3 region: CASSPSSGGEQYF. In DNA form, the CDR3 reads TGTGCCAGCAGTCCCTCGTCTGGGGGAGAGCAGTACTTC.

In this sample, this clonotype turned up many times. This rearrangement joins TRBV28 to TRBJ2-1; D is undetermined. This CDR3 comprises 13 residues. The ends were cut back, 3 bases at V and 6 bases at J, with 9 bases in the middle. In germline, CDR1 is MDHEN, CDR2 SYDVKM. The CDR3 DNA follows: TGTGCCAGCAGTTTTGGCCTAGGCAATGAGCAGTTCTTC. Translated: CASSFGLGNEQFF. Complete variable domain (other parts from reference TRBV28 and TRBJ2-1): DVKVTQSSRYLVKRTGEKVFLECVQDMDHENMFWYRQDPGLGLRLIYFSYDVKMKEKGDIPEGYSVSREKKERFSLILESASTNQTSMYLCASSFGLGNEQFFGPGTRLTVL.

Ten or more counts support this clonotype. The rearrangement uses TRBV20-1 and TRBJ1-1; D is perhaps TRBD1 (5 bases). V lost 4 bases and J lost 6, with 12 bases in between. Germline V gene sequence: CDR1 DFQATT, CDR2 SNEGSKA (reference sequence). The CDR3 totals 12 residues. The CDR3 region is CSAMTRGSEAFF. DNA for the CDR3: TGCAGTGCTATGACAAGGGGCTCTGAAGCTTTCTTT.

This clonotype was seen repeatedly, ten times or more. J is TRBJ1-1 and V is TRBV19; the D gene is possibly TRBD1 (5 bases). This CDR3 has 15 residues. Deletions cut 5 bases from V and 3 bases from J, with 16 bases between. Germline lookup yields CDR1 LNHDA and CDR2 SQIVND (reference sequence). The CDR3 DNA sequence: TGTGCCAGTAGTGTGCCGGGACCCCAGGACACTGAAGCTTTCTTT. It encodes CASSVPGPQDTEAFF.

This clonotype has ten or more counts. CDR3: CASSLVDLGPYNEQFF. Here the CDR3 DNA reads TGTGCCAGCAGCTTAGTAGATCTGGGGCCCTACAATGAGCAGTTCTTC. The V and J genes are TRBV11-2 and TRBJ2-1; a weak D match, TRBD1 (5 bases). The V end lost 1 base, the J end lost 2 bases, and 12 bases lay between the germline ends. The germline V gene encodes CDR1 SGHAT and CDR2 FQNNGV. This CDR3 is built from 16 residues.

This clonotype was seen ten or more times. The J gene is TRBJ1-2, the V gene TRBV29-1, with D unresolved. Germline loops: CDR1 SQVTM, CDR2 ANQGSEA. The CDR3 is 12 amino acids. V lost 2 bases to trimming and J lost 8 bases, with 12 bases between them. CDR3 coding DNA: TGCAGCGTTGAATCTCCTCGTCAGGGCTACACCTTC. Protein: CSVESPRQGYTF.

This clonotype was counted at least ten times. The rearrangement links TRBV12-3 or TRBV12-4 to TRBJ2-1; the D is unclear. Trimming cost V 3 bases and J 8 bases, with 5 bases left between them. This CDR3 comprises 11 residues. In DNA, the CDR3 is TGTGCCAGCAGTTTTCTGGATGAGCAGTTCTTC. Translating gives CASSFLDEQFF.

In this sample, this clonotype turned up many times. This chain links TRBV29-1 with TRBJ2-7, with D possibly TRBD1 on 5 matching bases. The germline V gene has CDR1 SQVTM and CDR2 ANQGSEA. The CDR3 contains 10 residues. Trimming pared 6 bases from V and 4 bases from J, leaving 7 bases between. CDR3 amino acids: CSVQGYEQYF. The CDR3 DNA follows: TGCAGCGTCCAGGGTTACGAGCAGTACTTC.

This clonotype has ten or more counts. The chain's CDR3 is CSVEDGNEQFF. DNA for the CDR3: TGCAGCGTTGAGGACGGTAATGAGCAGTTCTTC. V is TRBV29-1 and J is TRBJ2-1; D ambiguous. The CDR3 contains 11 residues. Trimming shortened V by 3 bases and J by 7 bases, and 7 bases separated the two germline ends. Germline values: CDR1 SQVTM, CDR2 ANQGSEA.

This clonotype showed up many times. The chain has TRBV7-6 and TRBJ2-7; D remains ambiguous. The germline V gene encodes CDR1 SGHVS and CDR2 FNYEAQ. This CDR3 contains 12 residues. The V end was cut by 1 base, the J end by 7 bases, with 8 bases between. DNA of the CDR3: TGTGCCAGCAGCTTAGAGTCGTTTGAGCAGTACTTC. Translation: CASSLESFEQYF.

This clonotype was recorded many times. The chain combines TRBV28 with TRBJ1-4; no clear D. Between the trimmed V and J ends, which lost 6 bases and 0 bases, there was a span of 8 bases. CDR1 and CDR2 from the germline V gene are MDHEN and SYDVKM. The CDR3 is 14 amino acids. CDR3 nucleotides: TGTGCCAGCAGGGGATCTGCAACTAATGAAAAACTGTTTTTT. This gives the protein CASRGSATNEKLFF.

This clonotype showed up many times. The chain's CDR3 is CASVNSREPNTGELFF. Here the CDR3 DNA reads TGTGCCAGTGTGAATAGCCGGGAGCCCAACACCGGGGAGCTGTTTTTT. The chain carries TRBV12-3 or TRBV12-4 and TRBJ2-2; D is perhaps TRBD2 (6 bases). Trimming took off 9 bases at V and 2 bases at J, with 19 bases between the two ends. The CDR3 length is 16 residues.

This clonotype was detected many times. This sequence joins TRBV20-1 and TRBJ2-5; D possibly matches TRBD1 or TRBD2 (5 bases each). Germline lookup yields CDR1 DFQATT and CDR2 SNEGSKA (reference sequence). Between the trimmed V and J ends, which lost 3 bases and 1 base, there was a span of 9 bases. The CDR3 loop spans 13 amino acids. CDR3 DNA sequence: TGCAGTGCTAGCGGGACCCTCCAAGAGACCCAGTACTTC. It translates to CSASGTLQETQYF.

This clonotype has ten or more counts. The chain recombines TRBV20-1 with TRBJ2-1, with 7 bases identical to TRBD2. Trimming took 8 bases from V and 16 from J; bases not matched to a gene: 20. Germline CDR1 reads DFQATT; CDR2 reads SNEGSKA (reference sequence). This CDR3 has 13 residues. The CDR3 region has the DNA TGCAGTCCTTCGCAGGCCGGGCGGGGGAAAGGCTTCTTC. It codes for CSPSQAGRGKGFF.

On this clonotype: This clone may be a read error of a much larger clone one base away. This likely comes from a read error, as the CDR3 has no conserved phenylalanine or tryptophan at its end. V is TRBV5-1 and J is TRBJ2-2, with TRBD2 as a possible D gene (6 bases). CDR1 SGHRS and CDR2 YFSETQ come from the germline V gene. The CDR3 runs 17 residues. Deletions cut 3 bases from V and 3 bases from J, with 18 bases between. The CDR3 here is CASSWRDPIDYTGELFS. CDR3 in DNA: TGCGCCAGCAGCTGGCGGGACCCCATTGACTACACCGGGGAGCTGTTTTCT.

This clonotype turned up a few times. This rearrangement joins TRBV7-9 to TRBJ2-1; D may match TRBD1 or TRBD2 (5 bases each). The germline gives CDR1 SEHNR, CDR2 FQNEAQ (reference sequence). V dropped 10 bases and J dropped 4 bases, with 17 bases sitting between them. This CDR3 comprises 14 residues. For the CDR3, the DNA is TGTGCCACGACACTCCGGGACGGTTACAATGAGCAGTTCTTC. Protein sequence: CATTLRDGYNEQFF. Full variable domain (outside the CDR3, taken from reference TRBV7-9 and TRBJ2-1): DTGVSQNPRHKITKRGQNVTFRCDPISEHNRLYWYRQTLGQGPEFLTYFQNEAQLEKSRLLSDRFSAERPKGSFSTLEIQRTEQGDSAMYLCATTLRDGYNEQFFGPGTRLTVL.

At least ten counts were recorded for this clonotype. This sequence joins TRBV12-3 or TRBV12-4 and TRBJ2-2; the D is unclear. This CDR3 contains 11 residues. The germline V and J ends were trimmed by 0 bases and 9 bases, with 2 bases remaining between them. CDR3 sequence (DNA): TGTGCCAGCAGTTTAGCGTGGGAGCTGTTTTTT. Translated: CASSLAWELFF.

This chain joins TRBV7-3 and TRBJ2-3, with D possibly being TRBD1 (6 bases). Germline V gene data show CDR1 as SGHTA and CDR2 as FQGTGA. This CDR3 is built from 15 residues. Trimming left V 4 bases short and J 0 bases short, with 11 bases between. The CDR3 DNA reads as TGTGCCAGCAGCTCAACAGGGTTCAGCACAGATACGCAGTATTTT. Protein sequence: CASSSTGFSTDTQYF.

This clonotype was observed at least ten times. The chain is built from TRBV28 and TRBJ2-5, with 7 positions matching TRBD2. Per the germline V gene, CDR1 is MDHEN and CDR2 is SYDVKM. The CDR3 covers 16 residues. The V segment lost 4 bases and the J segment 2 bases; nucleotides outside the gene matches: 10. CDR3 sequence reads: CASSSPGTSAQETQYF. The DNA of the CDR3 is TGTGCCAGCAGTTCCCCCGGTACTAGCGCTCAAGAGACCCAGTACTTC.

This clonotype was counted many times. The V and J genes are TRBV7-9 and TRBJ2-2; the D gene could be TRBD1 or TRBD2 (5 bases each). Germline loops: CDR1 SEHNR, CDR2 FQNEAQ (reference sequence). This CDR3 has 14 amino acids. V was shortened by 5 bases and J by 5 bases, with 12 bases between the two germline ends. CDR3 in amino acids: CASSTPWGTGELFF. CDR3 DNA: TGTGCCAGCAGCACACCCTGGGGGACCGGGGAGCTGTTTTTT.